This T cell receptor (beta chain) was sequenced during a study of T-cell reconstitution after alpha-beta-depleted transplantation in children. General study points: T cells produced anew were the main source of T-cell counts and diversity one year after transplant. Surviving recipient cells, namely T cells and thymic progenitors, were the source of high day-60 TCRbeta diversity in some patients. Several hundred rapidly expanded clones from non-depleted graft cells reportedly supplied alpha-beta T cells about two months post-transplant.

The CDR3 consists of 13 residues. Germline CDR1 is SGHTA and CDR2 is FQGNSA. V dropped 8 bases and J dropped 1 base, with 10 bases sitting between them. Details on this clonotype: The antigen remains unidentified.

Unique molecular identifiers featured in how the TCRbeta library was prepared. Each CDR3 protein is one row after TCRdb ran MiXCR on the PCR reads. The sample contains some 550,000 distinct CDR3 sequences, more than 20% of which appear only once. The clonotype originates from a boy younger than two who had a stem cell transplant for acute myeloid leukemia, so the T cells may come from the graft donor. Specimen: PBMCs, mostly from graft donor cells, collected 360 days after TCRalphabeta/CD19-depleted stem cell transplant. The chain joins TRBV7-2 to TRBJ2-3, with D unclear. The CDR3 loop reads CASAPRGTDTQYF. The CDR3, as DNA: TGTGCCAGCGCCCCACGGGGCACAGATACGCAGTATTTT. Full variable domain (remainder filled in from reference TRBV7-2 and TRBJ2-3): GAGVSQSPSNKVTEKGKDVELRCDPISGHTALYWYRQSLGQGLEFLIYFQGNSAPDKSGLPSDRFSAERTGGSVSTLTIQRTQQEDSAVYLCASAPRGTDTQYFGPGTRLTVL.